This TCR beta chain is drawn from a study of CD8+ T cells in alopecia areata. After isolation, RNA underwent reverse transcription to generate cDNA as the sequencing template. Measured with immunoSEQ multiplex PCR; TCRdb has only the in-frame clones, and not every one. The sample carries 150,000 to 200,000 clones, 65% recorded once. This clone was observed once. Its target is not known. The junction had 7 bases not matched to a gene; V was cut back by 5 bases and J by 3 bases. The CDR3 totals 15 residues. CDR1 MNHEY and CDR2 SVGAGI come from the germline V gene. The study's findings and limits: For patients receiving tofacitinib, scalp clonality and expanded CD8+ clones among the top 100 significantly decreased. It was lesional scalp, especially alopecia totalis/universalis, that showed higher clonality than normal scalp.

Noted treatment: oral pan-JAK inhibitor, 5-10 mg twice daily. The chain employs TRBV6-5 and TRBJ2-1, with 7 bases fitting TRBD1. Sequencing used CD4+ T cells sorted from blood, obtained at week 4, from a patient treated with tofacitinib. The receptor's source is a human donor with alopecia areata. The CDR3 coding sequence is TGTGCCAGCAGTCCACAGGGGTCAAGCTACAATGAGCAGTTCTTC. Translated: CASSPQGSSYNEQFF.